Presented here are 31 T cell receptor beta chains from one specimen sequenced in a study of PD-L1 blockade in urothelial cancer (dated 2017 in TCRdb). The time point label of this sample denotes: pretreatment peripheral blood. Receptors were amplified or captured by the immunoSEQ multiplex PCR assay. TCRdb holds this immuneACCESS table with in-frame rearrangements only. Some clones are missing; in checked studies, unresolved V genes explain under half, and the rest has no known cause. Across this sample there are just under 65,000 clones, with roughly four fifths seen only once. The leading ten clones occupy roughly 1.6% of the sample. Sequencing used PBMCs, obtained around atezolizumab (anti-PD-L1) treatment. These TCRs come from a man between 65 and 85 years old with urothelial cancer.

V usage is TRBV5-1 and J usage is TRBJ2-5, with 7 bases lining up with TRBD1. Germline CDR1 reads SGHRS; CDR2 reads YFSETQ. This CDR3 is 15 amino acids long. V lost 2 bases to trimming and J lost 2 bases; unmatched junction nucleotides: 6. The CDR3 DNA sequence: TGCGCCAGCAGCTTAACAGGGGCCTATCAAGAGACCCAGTACTTC. Protein sequence: CASSLTGAYQETQYF.

The chain has TRBV6-5 and TRBJ2-1; D perhaps matches TRBD2 (5 bases). V was clipped by 3 bases and J by 8 bases, with 17 bases between them. Looked up from germline, CDR1 is MNHEY and CDR2 is SVGAGI. This CDR3 contains 15 residues. The CDR3 here is CASSYGIGAVDEQFF. The CDR3 region has the DNA TGTGCCAGCAGTTATGGGATCGGAGCGGTGGATGAGCAGTTCTTC.

This chain links TRBV28 with TRBJ1-5; TRBD1 aligns across 9 bases. The CDR3 is 15 amino acids. Per germline, CDR1 MDHEN and CDR2 SYDVKM. V shed 10 bases, J shed 1 base, and the junction held 8 bases outside the gene matches. The CDR3 bases are TGTGCCACCGAGACAGGGGGTATCAGCAATCAGCCCCAGCATTTT. As protein: CATETGGISNQPQHF.

This clone has just one count. This sequence joins TRBV6-5 and TRBJ2-3, with a weak D call TRBD2 (5 bases). CDR1 and CDR2 (germline): MNHEY, SVGAGI. The CDR3 loop spans 14 amino acids. The V gene lost 2 bases and the J gene lost 3 bases, with 9 bases spanning the gap. The CDR3 nucleotides read TGTGCCAGCAGTTACGTAAGCGGAACAGATACGCAGTATTTT. Amino acids: CASSYVSGTDTQYF.

The chain employs TRBV30 and TRBJ1-5; weak D call: TRBD1 (5 bases). The V gene lost 3 bases and the J gene lost 2 bases, with 11 bases spanning the gap. CDR3 length: 14 amino acids. Germline V gene data show CDR1 as GTSNPN and CDR2 as SVGIG (reference sequence). Here the CDR3 DNA reads TGTGCCTGGAGCCCGGGGGAGGGCAATCAGCCCCAGCATTTT. Encoded protein: CAWSPGEGNQPQHF. The variable domain in full, with the rest retrieved from reference TRBV30 and TRBJ1-5, is SQTIHQWPATLVQPVGSPLSLECTVEGTSNPNLYWYRQAAGRGLQLLFYSVGIGQISSEVPQNLSASRPQDRQFILSSKKLLLSDSGFYLCAWSPGEGNQPQHFGDGTRLSIL.

This clone was seen only once. The gene calls are TRBV27 and TRBJ2-1; 8 bases agree with TRBD1. CDR3 length: 15 residues. With V trimmed by 6 bases and J by 2 bases, 6 bases remained unmatched. Germline CDR1 MNHEY, CDR2 SMNVEV (reference sequence). CDR3 amino acids: CASSKQGDAYNEQFF. The CDR3 DNA reads TGTGCCAGCAGCAAACAGGGGGACGCCTACAATGAGCAGTTCTTC.

The chain joins TRBV18 to TRBJ1-1, with D possibly being TRBD1 (5 bases). CDR3 length: 16 amino acids. V gave up 3 bases and J gave up 0 bases, with 14 bases separating them. Germline V lookup: CDR1 KGHSH, CDR2 LQKENI. The CDR3 spells CASSPSTGGLNTEAFF. The CDR3 DNA is TGTGCCAGCTCACCTTCCACAGGAGGGCTGAACACTGAAGCTTTCTTT.

This clone appeared a few times. V gene TRBV28 combines with J gene TRBJ1-2; TRBD1 agrees at 8 bases. The CDR3 is 14 amino acids. Losses at the gene ends were 3 bases for V and 4 bases for J; bases not matched to a gene: 4. Germline loops: CDR1 MDHEN, CDR2 SYDVKM. The CDR3 loop is CASSLDRAFYGYTF. DNA of the CDR3: TGTGCCAGCAGTTTGGACAGGGCCTTCTATGGCTACACCTTC.

The chain links TRBV5-6 to TRBJ2-7, with 8 bases that match TRBD1. This CDR3 has 13 residues. Germline V CDR1 and CDR2: SGHDT, YYEEEE. V was clipped by 3 bases and J by 6 bases; unmatched bases: 5. For the CDR3, the DNA is TGTGCCAGCAGCTATAGGACAGGGTCCGAGCAGTACTTC. Translation gives CASSYRTGSEQYF.

The chain couples TRBV4-2 to TRBJ2-1; 10 bases are shared with TRBD2. The CDR3 covers 16 residues. CDR1 is LGHNA and CDR2 is YNFKEQ in the germline V gene. The junction had 8 bases not matched to a gene; V was cut back by 0 bases and J by 9 bases. CDR3 protein: CASSQDRASGSSEQFF. The CDR3 nucleotides are TGTGCCAGCAGCCAAGATAGGGCTAGCGGGAGCTCTGAGCAGTTCTTC.

The rearrangement uses TRBV2 and TRBJ1-1; 8 bases align to TRBD1. The junction had 7 bases not matched to a gene; V was cut back by 8 bases and J by 5 bases. CDR3 length: 13 amino acids. The V gene's germline CDR1 is SNHLY and CDR2 FYNNEI. CDR3 loop: CASSQGAWTEAFF. The CDR3 bases are TGTGCCAGCTCTCAGGGGGCTTGGACTGAAGCTTTCTTT.

The V gene is TRBV7-7, the J gene TRBJ2-1, with a possible D match to TRBD1 (6 bases). V was cut by 3 bases and J by 5 bases, with 8 bases left in between. The CDR3 contains 13 residues. Germline V gene sequence: CDR1 SSHAT, CDR2 FNYEAQ (reference sequence). The CDR3 DNA sequence: TGTGCCAGCAGCTTGGACAGACACAATGAGCAGTTCTTC. The encoded protein is CASSLDRHNEQFF.

The chain employs TRBV19 and TRBJ2-7; the D gene is possibly TRBD2 (5 bases). Trimming shortened V by 5 bases and J by 2 bases, and 13 bases separated the two germline ends. Germline CDR1 LNHDA, CDR2 SQIVND (reference sequence). This CDR3 region has 14 residues. The CDR3 protein is CASSPGTGTYEQYF. As DNA, the CDR3 is TGTGCCAGTAGTCCTGGAACCGGGACCTACGAGCAGTACTTC.

The chain joins TRBV7-6 to TRBJ2-1; 7 bases line up with TRBD2. Trimming cost V 0 bases and J 5 bases; bases outside gene matches: 1. The CDR3 is 14 residues long. Germline V gene data show CDR1 as SGHVS and CDR2 as FNYEAQ. Here the CDR3 reads CASSLAGGDNEQFF. The CDR3 DNA sequence: TGTGCCAGCAGCTTAGCGGGAGGGGACAATGAGCAGTTCTTC.

This chain joins TRBV6-1 and TRBJ2-6; TRBD1 might be the D (6 bases). Germline CDR1 is MNHNS and CDR2 is SASEGT. This CDR3 contains 15 residues. Trimming pared 5 bases from V and 4 bases from J, leaving 12 bases between. Here the CDR3 reads CASSSTGLGANVLTF. For the CDR3, the DNA is TGTGCCAGCAGTTCCACAGGGTTAGGGGCCAACGTCCTGACTTTC.

The chain recombines TRBV5-4 with TRBJ1-1; 9 bases agree with TRBD1. From germline, CDR1 is SGHNT and CDR2 YYREEE (reference sequence). After removal of 0 bases from V and 6 bases from J, the junction contained 3 bases not matched to a gene. This CDR3 region has 14 residues. The DNA of the CDR3 is TGTGCCAGCAGCTTGGGACAGGGGGGCTCTGAAGCTTTCTTT. It is translated as CASSLGQGGSEAFF.

The rearrangement uses TRBV5-1 and TRBJ2-1; a possible D gene is TRBD2 (5 bases). Trimming pared 0 bases from V and 0 bases from J, leaving 10 bases between. Germline CDR1 and CDR2: SGHRS and YFSETQ. The CDR3 length is 16 residues. The chain's CDR3 is CASSLGRRSSYNEQFF. As DNA, the CDR3 is TGCGCCAGCAGCTTGGGGCGGAGGAGCTCCTACAATGAGCAGTTCTTC.

This rearrangement joins TRBV18 to TRBJ1-1; D may be TRBD1 (6 bases). CDR1 is KGHSH, CDR2 LQKENI, per germline. This CDR3 contains 13 residues. Deletions cut 3 bases from V and 8 bases from J, with 13 bases between. CDR3 nucleotide sequence: TGTGCCAGCTCACCCTACGGGGGGCAGGAAGCTTTCTTT. The encoded protein is CASSPYGGQEAFF.

A remark on this clone: The junction differs from germline at one of its ends, possibly a read error. This chain uses TRBV5-5 with TRBJ2-4, with 10 bases that match TRBD2. The germline V gene has CDR1 SGHKS and CDR2 YYEKEE (reference sequence). This CDR3 is 17 amino acids long. CDR3 nucleotide sequence: TGTGCCAGCAGCCGCTTGTTCCAGCGGGGGGGGAAAAATATTCAGTACTTC. Protein product: CASSRLFQRGGKNIQYF.

The chain has TRBV18 and TRBJ2-3; TRBD2 is a possible D gene (7 bases). Trimming cost V 7 bases and J 6 bases, with 14 bases left between them. This CDR3 region has 13 residues. CDR1 KGHSH and CDR2 LQKENI come from the germline V gene. CDR3 residues: CASYLRGGDTQYF. Here the CDR3 DNA reads TGTGCCAGCTATCTGAGGGGGGGGGATACGCAGTATTTT.

The V call is TRBV5-8, the J call TRBJ1-5, with D tentatively TRBD1 (6 bases). The CDR3 is made up of 16 amino acids. Germline V gene sequence: CDR1 SGHTS, CDR2 YDEGEE. The ends were cut back, 1 base at V and 1 base at J, with 12 bases in the middle. Here the CDR3 DNA reads TGTGCCAGCAGCTTGTGGGCAGGGGTCAGCAATCAGCCCCAGCATTTT. Amino acid sequence: CASSLWAGVSNQPQHF.

The V gene is TRBV5-6, the J gene TRBJ2-7, with D possibly matching TRBD2 (6 bases). Trimming shortened V by 1 base and J by 4 bases, and 21 bases separated the two germline ends. Looked up from germline, CDR1 is SGHDT and CDR2 is YYEEEE. The CDR3 contains 17 residues. The CDR3 loop reads CASSLSTIGTQLYEQYF. The CDR3 region has the DNA TGTGCCAGCAGCTTGAGCACGATCGGGACTCAATTATACGAGCAGTACTTC.

This clone was observed once. The V and J genes are TRBV15 and TRBJ2-3; no firm D call. Trimming removed 0 bases at V and 6 bases at J, with 7 bases between. The CDR3 spans 13 residues. In germline, CDR1 is LNHNV, CDR2 YYDKDF (reference sequence). CDR3 coding DNA: TGTGCCACCAGCAGAGATCCTCAGGATACGCAGTATTTT. Residues: CATSRDPQDTQYF.

This clone was counted only a few times. The DNA for the CDR3 is TGTGCCAGCAGCTCGCAGGGTATAACTGAAGCTTTCTTT. Translating it yields CASSSQGITEAFF. The rearrangement uses TRBV7-2 and TRBJ1-1, with D tentatively TRBD1 (5 bases). The CDR3 is made up of 13 amino acids. V was clipped by 4 bases and J by 5 bases, with 11 bases between them. Per the germline V gene, CDR1 is SGHTA and CDR2 is FQGNSA.

The table lists this clone with a few counts. The V and J genes are TRBV19 and TRBJ1-2; 9 bases line up with TRBD1. Trimming at V came to 10 bases and at J to 4 bases, leaving 13 bases not matched to a gene. The CDR3 covers 15 residues. Germline lookup yields CDR1 LNHDA and CDR2 SQIVND (reference sequence). The CDR3 DNA is TGTGCCACCCAGGGACAGGGCGGGGGGAGCTATGGCTACACCTTC. It is translated as CATQGQGGGSYGYTF.

CDR3 loop: CASSAGQNYEQYF. Written as DNA, the CDR3 is TGTGCCAGCAGCGCAGGACAGAACTACGAGCAGTACTTC. The genes are TRBV9 and TRBJ2-7; possibly TRBD1 for D (6 bases). This CDR3 region has 13 residues. Looked up from germline, CDR1 is SGDLS and CDR2 is YYNGEE. Between the trimmed V and J ends, which lost 3 bases and 3 bases, there was a span of 10 bases.

J is TRBJ2-2 and V is TRBV5-1; 7 bases agree with TRBD1. Germline V gene sequence: CDR1 SGHRS, CDR2 YFSETQ. J was trimmed by 4 bases and V by 4 bases; bases with no gene match: 10. This CDR3 spans 16 amino acids. This CDR3 is CASSLGTVGFTGELFF. CDR3 coding DNA: TGCGCCAGCAGCCTGGGGACAGTTGGGTTCACCGGGGAGCTGTTTTTT.

A remark on this clone: Different DNA sequences within this sample yield the same CDR3. The chain joins TRBV5-1 to TRBJ2-3; 11 positions match TRBD2. From germline, CDR1 is SGHRS and CDR2 YFSETQ. This CDR3 is built from 16 residues. The junction had 1 base not matched to a gene; V was cut back by 0 bases and J by 1 base. Here the CDR3 DNA reads TGCGCCAGCAGCTTGGTACTAGCGGGAGGCACAGATACGCAGTATTTT. The encoded protein is CASSLVLAGGTDTQYF.

The V call is TRBV15, the J call TRBJ2-7, with 7 bases fitting TRBD1. The ends lost 0 bases at V and 5 bases at J; junction bases unmatched: 10. This CDR3 spans 16 amino acids. Germline lookup yields CDR1 LNHNV and CDR2 YYDKDF (reference sequence). The CDR3 reads CATSRDRAGGNNEQYF. The CDR3 bases are TGTGCCACCAGCAGAGATCGGGCAGGGGGTAACAACGAGCAGTACTTC. The full variable domain, its missing parts supplied by reference TRBV15 and TRBJ2-7, is DAMVIQNPRYQVTQFGKPVTLSCSQTLNHNVMYWYQQKSSQAPKLLFHYYDKDFNNEADTPDNFQSRRPNTSFCFLDIRSPGLGDTAMYLCATSRDRAGGNNEQYFGPGTRLTVT.

The chain has TRBV5-6 and TRBJ2-1; no clear D. Looked up from germline, CDR1 is SGHDT and CDR2 is YYEEEE. Trimming cost V 1 base and J 3 bases, with 17 bases left between them. This CDR3 region has 17 residues. CDR3 DNA sequence: TGTGCCAGCAGCTTGAGCTTGGGCGTCCAGTACTACAATGAGCAGTTCTTC. It codes for CASSLSLGVQYYNEQFF. Full variable domain (outside the CDR3, taken from reference TRBV5-6 and TRBJ2-1): DAGVTQSPTHLIKTRGQQVTLRCSPKSGHDTVSWYQQALGQGPQFIFQYYEEEERQRGNFPDRFSGHQFPNYSSELNVNALLLGDSALYLCASSLSLGVQYYNEQFFGPGTRLTVL.

This clone turned up a few times. The CDR3 coding sequence is TGCGCCAGCAGCCAAGATAGGGGCGCAGGGTGGCCTGAAGCTTTCTTT. This translates into CASSQDRGAGWPEAFF. The chain carries TRBV4-3 and TRBJ1-1, with a possible D match to TRBD1 (5 bases). Looked up from germline, CDR1 is LGHNA and CDR2 is YSLEER. V was pared by 0 bases and J by 6 bases, with 17 bases between. The CDR3 is 16 residues long.